A selection of T cell receptor beta chains follows, all from one sample in a study of T cell clonotyping in hematopoietic cell transplantation. Clones were sequenced by immunoSEQ multiplex PCR, and TCRdb holds only the in-frame ones, with some missing. The data contain about 45,000 clones, 82% of them seen just once; the ten biggest clones take up 5.3%. Sequencing used peripheral blood mononuclear cells, obtained before stem cell transplant. These receptors were taken from a man between 60 and 75 years old with myelodysplastic syndrome. Some clones in this sample may be carry-over from other donors' samples. Both conserved end residues are part of each CDR3. The D gene is left open where the match is weak. The size of a clone is reported for some rows only, either as once, few or many, or as a class for expanded clones.

v_gene,d_gene,abundance,j_gene,CDR3nt,CDR3aa
TRBV11-2,TRBD2,.,TRBJ2-1,TGTGCCAGCAGCAGGACTAGCGGGGGGGCCTCGTACAATGAGCAGTTCTTC,CASSRTSGGASYNEQFF
TRBV5-4,TRBD1,.,TRBJ2-3,TGTGCCAGCAGCTTGGCCGGGTTCGGGACAGGGAGCACAGATACGCAGTATTTT,CASSLAGFGTGSTDTQYF
TRBV6-5,.,.,TRBJ2-7,TGTGCCAGCAGTTGGGGCTCCGACGAGCAGTACTTC,CASSWGSDEQYF
TRBV14,.,few,TRBJ1-1,TGTGCCAGCAGCCAAGGGAGGGGATACACTGAAGCTTTCTTT,CASSQGRGYTEAFF
TRBV5-1,TRBD1,few,TRBJ1-6,TGCGCCAGCAGGATGGACAGGGGGTTGTATTCACCCCTCCACTTT,CASRMDRGLYSPLHF
TRBV7-2,.,.,TRBJ2-7,TGTGCCAGCAGCTTACAGGGTTCTGCCTACGAGCAGTACTTC,CASSLQGSAYEQYF
TRBV28,TRBD1,few,TRBJ1-1,TGTGCCAGCAGTTTCTTAACAGGGGCAGGTAGCACTGAAGCTTTCTTT,CASSFLTGAGSTEAFF
TRBV14,.,few,TRBJ1-1,TGTGCCAGCAGCCCTGCGCTAGGAACAGGCGGGAGGACTGAAGCTTTCTTT,CASSPALGTGGRTEAFF
TRBV5-1,TRBD1,.,TRBJ2-7,TGCGCCAGCAGCCAGGGGGAAATCTACGAGCAGTACTTC,CASSQGEIYEQYF
TRBV7-9,TRBD2,.,TRBJ2-3,TGTGCCAGCAGCTTAGTGACTAGCGGGGGAAGAGATACGCAGTATTTT,CASSLVTSGGRDTQYF
TRBV9,.,few,TRBJ2-3,TGTGCCAGCAGCGTAGGGGACACGACAGATACGCAGTATTTT,CASSVGDTTDTQYF
TRBV6-5,.,.,TRBJ1-1,TGTGCCAGCAGTACATACCTCCGGGAGGCTTTCTTT,CASSTYLREAFF
TRBV6-5,TRBD1,.,TRBJ1-6,TGTGCCAGCAGCCTGACAGGGTTGGATTCACCCCTCCACTTT,CASSLTGLDSPLHF
TRBV5-8,.,.,TRBJ1-4,TGTGCCAGCAGCTTGTGGGGGGTTAATGAAAAACTGTTTTTT,CASSLWGVNEKLFF
TRBV28,.,.,TRBJ1-2,TGTGCCAGCAGTCCAAGCTCTAGACACAAGTATGGCTACACCTTC,CASSPSSRHKYGYTF
TRBV10-2,.,.,TRBJ2-7,TGCGCCAGCAGTGAGATTGCGGTGCCGAGAGAGCAGTACTTC,CASSEIAVPREQYF
TRBV5-1,.,once,TRBJ2-7,TGCGCCAGCAGCCTCTACGCCTACGAGCAGTACTTC,CASSLYAYEQYF
TRBV2,.,.,TRBJ2-1,TGTGCCAGCAGTGAAGGGTTATGGCGGGGCAACGGTGAGCAGTTCTTC,CASSEGLWRGNGEQFF
TRBV7-2,TRBD2,few,TRBJ2-7,TGTGCCAGCAGCTTACTTGTTAGCGGGGGGGCGGCCGAGCAGTACTTC,CASSLLVSGGAAEQYF
TRBV10-3,TRBD1,.,TRBJ2-7,TGTGCCATCAGTGAGTTGGACAGGGGGCCATACGAGCAGTACTTC,CAISELDRGPYEQYF
TRBV7-2,.,.,TRBJ1-1,TGTGCCAGCAGCTTACCGGAAAAGTTTGGGGGTTCGGGGACTGAAGCTTTCTTT,CASSLPEKFGGSGTEAFF
TRBV11-2,TRBD1,.,TRBJ2-7,TGTGCCAGCAATAGCCCGGGACAGGGTGTCTACGAGCAGTACTTC,CASNSPGQGVYEQYF
TRBV18,.,.,TRBJ2-7,TGTGCCAGCTCACGGGGGCTTGAGAACGAGCAGTACTTC,CASSRGLENEQYF
TRBV19,TRBD1,.,TRBJ2-1,TGTGCCAGTAGTATATTACCGGGACAGGGGTTCAATGAGCAGTTCTTC,CASSILPGQGFNEQFF
TRBV11-2,.,.,TRBJ2-5,TGTGCCAGCAGCCGGGACAACCAAGAGACCCAGTACTTC,CASSRDNQETQYF
TRBV10-2,TRBD1,.,TRBJ1-6,TGCGCCAGCTCAGGGGGTGAGAGCTCCTATAATTCACCCCTCCACTTT,CASSGGESSYNSPLHF
TRBV7-2,.,once,TRBJ2-2,TGTGCCAGCAGCTTAGTTGGGACCCACGGAGAGCTGTTTTTT,CASSLVGTHGELFF